One and the same sample provided the 18 T cell receptor beta chains below, sequenced in a study of response to subunit inactivated influenza vaccine. Via MiXCR, TCRdb re-called the RT-PCR reads, giving one row per CDR3 protein. The data hold about 540,000 distinct CDR3 sequences, with under 30% observed a single time. These same records also appear under a second study, on T cells expressing NK-cell markers. Per that study: The authors generated TCR beta cDNA through 5'RACE template switching with UMIs.

Specimen: CD4+ T cells sorted from PBMCs, collected less than 13 days after vaccination. These receptors were obtained from a man aged 50 or older who received an inactivated influenza vaccine.

The chain employs TRBV12-3 or TRBV12-4 and TRBJ2-2, with 8 bases fitting TRBD2. This CDR3 region has 17 residues. Trimming removed 6 bases from V and 4 bases from J; junction bases left unmatched: 13. The CDR3 DNA sequence: TGTGCCAGCAGCACCCTTCGGGGGGGCCTAAGCACCGGGGAGCTGTTTTTT. It translates to CASSTLRGGLSTGELFF.

This clonotype was counted only a few times. This chain connects TRBV15 to TRBJ1-5; TRBD1 matches 8 bases. CDR3 length equals 19 residues. The ends lost 3 bases at V and 1 base at J; junction bases unmatched: 14. Germline V gives CDR1 LNHNV, CDR2 YYDKDF (reference sequence). CDR3 loop: CATSSGGQGARKSNQPQHF. The CDR3 nucleotides are TGTGCCACCAGCAGCGGGGGGCAGGGGGCGCGGAAAAGCAATCAGCCCCAGCATTTT.

In its sample, this clonotype was seen a few times. The gene calls are TRBV4-3 and TRBJ2-2, with unresolved D. Trimming pared 1 base from V and 4 bases from J, leaving 10 bases between. Germline V gene lookup returns CDR1 LGHNA and CDR2 YSLEER. The CDR3 has 15 residues. Here the CDR3 reads CASSQAASLTGELFF. CDR3 DNA: TGCGCCAGCAGCCAAGCGGCCAGCCTCACCGGGGAGCTGTTTTTT.

This chain connects TRBV20-1 to TRBJ2-3; the D gene could be TRBD1 or TRBD2 (5 bases each). The CDR3 covers 12 residues. The germline gives CDR1 DFQATT, CDR2 SNEGSKA (reference sequence). V lost 5 bases and J lost 6, with 12 bases in between. In nucleotides, the CDR3 is TGCAGTGCTCAGAGGGGATGGGATACGCAGTATTTT. Translating gives CSAQRGWDTQYF.

This clonotype was observed once. This rearrangement joins TRBV28 to TRBJ2-2; 7 bases fit TRBD1. Germline V lookup: CDR1 MDHEN, CDR2 SYDVKM. V lost 6 bases, J lost 4 bases, and 8 bases stayed unmatched. The CDR3 runs to 15 residues. The CDR3 protein is CASSRRDRSTGELFF. CDR3 DNA: TGTGCCAGCAGCCGCCGGGACAGATCCACCGGGGAGCTGTTTTTT.

The J gene is TRBJ2-1, the V gene TRBV7-2; weak D call: TRBD2 (6 bases). Trimming cost V 3 bases and J 9 bases, with 24 bases left between them. Germline assignment: CDR1 SGHTA and CDR2 FQGNSA. This CDR3 comprises 17 residues. DNA for the CDR3: TGTGCCAGCAGCTTGGAGGGAACACTCCCCCCGCGGGGTGAGCAGTTCTTC. This gives the protein CASSLEGTLPPRGEQFF.

This clonotype was counted only a few times. The chain combines TRBV7-9 with TRBJ2-1; TRBD1 might be the D (7 bases). CDR3 size: 16 residues. Per germline, CDR1 SEHNR and CDR2 FQNEAQ (reference sequence). Trimming took 4 bases from V and 4 from J, leaving 17 bases between them. The CDR3 DNA reads TGTGCCAGCAGCTCACGGCGGGACAGAAGTTACAATGAGCAGTTCTTC. This encodes CASSSRRDRSYNEQFF.

This rearrangement joins TRBV5-1 to TRBJ2-5, with TRBD1 matching over 8 bases. This CDR3 comprises 16 residues. Per germline, CDR1 SGHRS and CDR2 YFSETQ. The J segment lost 4 bases and the V segment lost 3 bases, leaving 11 bases of the junction unmatched. In DNA, the CDR3 is TGCGCCAGCAGCTGGGGGACAGGCTCGAGGGGAGAGACCCAGTACTTC. It codes for CASSWGTGSRGETQYF.

The chain combines TRBV5-1 with TRBJ1-2; maybe TRBD1 (5 bases). V lost 4 bases, J lost 0 bases, and 16 bases lay in between. CDR1 is SGHRS and CDR2 is YFSETQ in the germline V gene. CDR3 length: 16 amino acids. CDR3: CASSGQGSLANYGYTF. The DNA for the CDR3 is TGCGCCAGCAGCGGGCAGGGAAGCTTAGCTAACTATGGCTACACCTTC. Looking up the rest from reference TRBV5-1 and TRBJ1-2 gives the full variable domain: KAGVTQTPRYLIKTRGQQVTLSCSPISGHRSVSWYQQTPGQGLQFLFEYFSETQRNKGNFPGRFSGRQFSNSRSEMNVSTLELGDSALYLCASSGQGSLANYGYTFGSGTRLTVV.

This chain connects TRBV9 to TRBJ1-2; D remains ambiguous. This CDR3 has 13 amino acids. Germline V gene sequence: CDR1 SGDLS, CDR2 YYNGEE. Trimming shortened V by 0 bases and J by 4 bases, and 7 bases separated the two germline ends. Here the CDR3 reads CASSVDWAYGYTF. The CDR3 DNA reads as TGTGCCAGCAGCGTAGACTGGGCCTATGGCTACACCTTC.

Only one count was recorded for this clonotype. The V call is TRBV7-8, the J call TRBJ2-1; D call uncertain. CDR1 and CDR2 from the germline V gene are SGHVS and FQNEAQ. V lost 5 bases and J 6 bases, leaving 11 bases between the germline ends. CDR3 size: 13 residues. The CDR3 protein is CASSGRSSNEQFF. The CDR3 nucleotides read TGTGCCAGCAGCGGGCGGTCAAGCAATGAGCAGTTCTTC.

This clonotype was found a few times. This chain connects TRBV6-1 to TRBJ1-6; D unclear. This CDR3 comprises 14 residues. V lost 8 bases, J lost 3 bases, and 11 bases lay in between. Germline CDR1 MNHNS, CDR2 SASEGT. In DNA form, the CDR3 reads TGTGCCAGCTCTACGGTAGTCTATAATTCACCCCTCCACTTT. Protein sequence: CASSTVVYNSPLHF.

The chain uses TRBV7-9 and TRBJ2-5, with 7 nucleotides matching TRBD1. Germline lookup yields CDR1 SEHNR and CDR2 FQNEAQ (reference sequence). Losses at the gene ends were 5 bases for V and 5 bases for J; bases not matched to a gene: 17. CDR3 length: 17 amino acids. The CDR3 bases are TGTGCCAGCAGCACCCCAAGCCGGACAGGAGCAAAGGAGACCCAGTACTTC. The encoded protein is CASSTPSRTGAKETQYF.

The gene calls are TRBV20-1 and TRBJ2-6; no clear D gene. Germline assignment: CDR1 DFQATT and CDR2 SNEGSKA (reference sequence). CDR3 length: 17 residues. The ends were cut back, 0 bases at V and 0 bases at J, with 12 bases in the middle. The chain's CDR3 is CSARDSKGASGANVLTF. For the CDR3, the DNA is TGCAGTGCTAGAGATTCGAAAGGAGCCTCTGGGGCCAACGTCCTGACTTTC.

The chain recombines TRBV12-3 or TRBV12-4 with TRBJ2-1; D call uncertain. The CDR3 contains 15 residues. Trimming pared 4 bases from V and 0 bases from J, leaving 10 bases between. CDR3 loop: CASSSAGSSYNEQFF. CDR3 in DNA: TGTGCCAGCAGTTCCGCCGGGTCCTCCTACAATGAGCAGTTCTTC.

The chain uses TRBV4-3 and TRBJ1-6, with 8 bases that match TRBD1. V shed 1 base, J shed 7 bases, and the junction held 3 bases outside the gene matches. CDR1 LGHNA and CDR2 YSLEER come from the germline V gene. The CDR3 has 15 residues. The CDR3 DNA sequence: TGCGCCAGCAGCCAAGTTCAGGGGGCGAATTCACCCCTCCACTTT. This encodes CASSQVQGANSPLHF.

V is TRBV20-1 and J is TRBJ2-5, with 13 bases lining up with TRBD2. Germline-derived CDR1 and CDR2 are DFQATT and SNEGSKA (reference sequence). J was trimmed by 2 bases and V by 6 bases; bases with no gene match: 9. The CDR3 consists of 16 residues. The CDR3 reads CSAPTSGGLRQETQYF. DNA of the CDR3: TGCAGTGCCCCGACTAGCGGGGGGCTCCGACAAGAGACCCAGTACTTC.

This clonotype has a handful of counts. The chain is built from TRBV4-2 and TRBJ2-1; D unresolved. Germline V gene lookup returns CDR1 LGHNA and CDR2 YNFKEQ. The CDR3 has 13 residues. Trimming left V 3 bases short and J 9 bases short, with 12 bases between. This CDR3 is CASSQSLGVEQFF. The CDR3 DNA is TGTGCCAGCAGCCAGAGCCTAGGTGTTGAGCAGTTCTTC.